This T cell receptor beta chain was sequenced during a study of beta chain features in type 1 diabetes. Turning to the study itself: Cells sorted and examined across all samples totaled nearly 110,000,000. Study-level results: The cDNA sequencing approach could over-represent high-TCR-expressing cells.

Germline loops: CDR1 MNHNY, CDR2 SVGAGI (reference sequence). The CDR3 contains 14 residues. The V end was cut by 0 bases, the J end by 4 bases, with 10 bases between. The investigators reverse transcribed all of the isolated RNA, so they sequenced expressed TCRB transcripts. Clones were sequenced by immunoSEQ multiplex PCR, and TCRdb holds only the in-frame ones, with some missing. The repertoire consists of 620,000 or so clones, with about a sixth occurring once and the leading ten covering 0.093%. This clone was seen a few times. Its target is not known. The TCR comes from a man younger than 35 in good health. The chain combines TRBV6-6 with TRBJ2-7; the D gene is possibly TRBD1 (5 bases). The sample was naive CD4+ T cells from blood. CDR3 residues: CASSYSRQIYEQYF. The CDR3, as DNA: TGTGCCAGCAGTTACTCGCGACAGATATACGAGCAGTACTTC.